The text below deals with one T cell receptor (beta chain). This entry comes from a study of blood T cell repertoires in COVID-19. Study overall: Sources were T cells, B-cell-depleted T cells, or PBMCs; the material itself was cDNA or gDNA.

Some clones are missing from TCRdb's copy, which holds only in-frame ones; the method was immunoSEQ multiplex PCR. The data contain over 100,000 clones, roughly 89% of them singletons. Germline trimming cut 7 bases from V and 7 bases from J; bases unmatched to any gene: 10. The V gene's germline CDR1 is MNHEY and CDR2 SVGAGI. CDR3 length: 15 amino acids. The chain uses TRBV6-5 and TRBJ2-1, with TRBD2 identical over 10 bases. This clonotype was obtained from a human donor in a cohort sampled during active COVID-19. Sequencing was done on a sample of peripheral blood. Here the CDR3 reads CASTPTSGYPNEQFF. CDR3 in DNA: TGTGCCAGCACACCGACTAGCGGGTACCCTAATGAGCAGTTCTTC.